Below are 21 T cell receptor beta chains sequenced from a single sample in a study of blood T cell repertoires in COVID-19. Measured with immunoSEQ multiplex PCR; TCRdb has only the in-frame clones, and not every one. The table shows 150,000 to 200,000 clones, with approximately 80% occurring only once. The sample comprised PBMCs or T cells enriched from blood (not recorded which). The receptors shown here come from a woman between 45 and 60 years old who had recovered from COVID-19.

Concerning this clone: Other DNA sequences in this specimen translate into the identical CDR3. The chain couples TRBV5-1 to TRBJ1-2, with D possibly matching TRBD1 (6 bases). V was clipped by 2 bases and J by 3 bases, with 11 bases between them. From germline, CDR1 is SGHRS and CDR2 YFSETQ. The CDR3 is 14 amino acids. The DNA for the CDR3 is TGCGCCAGCAGCTTTTCGACAGGTGACTATGGCTACACCTTC. Translated, it gives CASSFSTGDYGYTF.

CDR3 DNA sequence: TGTGCCACCAGGCAGGTGAACACCGGGGAGCTGTTTTTT. It codes for CATRQVNTGELFF. This chain uses TRBV19 with TRBJ2-2; D gene uncertain. CDR1 LNHDA and CDR2 SQIVND come from the germline V gene (reference sequence). The CDR3 consists of 13 residues. The V end was cut by 10 bases, the J end by 1 base, with 10 bases between. Full variable domain (missing parts from reference TRBV19 and TRBJ2-2): DGGITQSPKYLFRKEGQNVTLSCEQNLNHDAMYWYRQDPGQGLRLIYYSQIVNDFQKGDIAEGYSVSREKKESFPLTVTSAQKNPTAFYLCATRQVNTGELFFGEGSRLTVL.

The rearrangement uses TRBV30 and TRBJ1-6; D may be TRBD1 (5 bases). V was clipped by 3 bases and J by 7 bases, with 13 bases between them. The CDR3 sequence is 14 residues long. In germline, CDR1 is GTSNPN, CDR2 SVGIG (reference sequence). The CDR3 nucleotides read TGTGCCTGGAGGGGCAGGGCCTCGAATTCACCCCTCCACTTT. This encodes CAWRGRASNSPLHF.

The V and J genes are TRBV7-9 and TRBJ2-3; 9 nucleotides agree with TRBD2. V lost 2 bases to trimming and J lost 2 bases; unmatched junction nucleotides: 2. CDR3 size: 15 residues. Germline assignment: CDR1 SEHNR and CDR2 FQNEAQ (reference sequence). CDR3 sequence reads: CASSLLAGLTDTQYF. The CDR3 coding sequence is TGTGCCAGCAGCTTACTAGCGGGACTCACAGATACGCAGTATTTT.

The V call is TRBV7-2, the J call TRBJ2-3; 8 bases map to TRBD1. Trimming took 5 bases from V and 0 from J; bases not matched to a gene: 4. CDR1 and CDR2 from the germline V gene are SGHTA and FQGNSA. This CDR3 is 15 amino acids long. CDR3 DNA sequence: TGTGCCAGCAGCCTTAGGACAGGGAGCACAGATACGCAGTATTTT. Translated: CASSLRTGSTDTQYF.

The chain combines TRBV2 with TRBJ2-7; 10 bases align to TRBD2. CDR3 length: 15 residues. From germline, CDR1 is SNHLY and CDR2 FYNNEI. Trimming cost V 10 bases and J 1 base; bases outside gene matches: 10. DNA for the CDR3: TGTGCCACCTATACCCTAGCGGGAGCTTCCTACGAGCAGTACTTC. Translated: CATYTLAGASYEQYF.

Here the CDR3 DNA reads TGTGCCAGCAGCAACCCGCGGTCGTCTGGGGCCAACGTCCTGACTTTC. Translated: CASSNPRSSGANVLTF. The chain employs TRBV7-8 and TRBJ2-6; D call uncertain. The V gene lost 5 bases and the J gene lost 1 base, with 12 bases spanning the gap. From germline, CDR1 is SGHVS and CDR2 FQNEAQ. This CDR3 has 16 amino acids.

With respect to this clone: The same CDR3 also results from other DNA sequences found in this sample. The chain combines TRBV9 with TRBJ1-2; possibly TRBD1 for D (5 bases). The V gene's germline CDR1 is SGDLS and CDR2 YYNGEE. This CDR3 comprises 14 residues. V lost 2 bases and J 4 bases, leaving 12 bases between the germline ends. The CDR3 spells CASSVGQGSYGYTF. The CDR3 bases are TGTGCCAGCAGCGTTGGGCAGGGAAGCTATGGCTACACCTTC.

The rearrangement joins TRBV15 to TRBJ1-4; D is unclear. The germline V and J ends were trimmed by 1 base and 7 bases, with 10 bases remaining between them. This CDR3 spans 14 amino acids. Germline V CDR1 and CDR2: LNHNV, YYDKDF (reference sequence). CDR3 in DNA: TGTGCCACCAGCAGAGTGTTATCTAGTGAAAAACTGTTTTTT. Protein: CATSRVLSSEKLFF. The full variable domain, with the rest looked up from reference TRBV15 and TRBJ1-4, is DAMVIQNPRYQVTQFGKPVTLSCSQTLNHNVMYWYQQKSSQAPKLLFHYYDKDFNNEADTPDNFQSRRPNTSFCFLDIRSPGLGDTAMYLCATSRVLSSEKLFFGSGTQLSVL.

The V and J genes are TRBV10-2 and TRBJ2-3; 11 bases agree with TRBD2. The CDR3 spans 14 residues. The V gene end was trimmed by 8 bases and the J gene end by 1 base; junction bases not matched to a gene: 2. Germline-derived CDR1 and CDR2 are WSHSY and SAAADI. The CDR3 DNA follows: TGCGCCAGCTCGGGACTAGCGGGCACAGATACGCAGTATTTT. Encoded protein: CASSGLAGTDTQYF.

This chain uses TRBV28 with TRBJ1-1, with a tentative D call TRBD1 (5 bases). Deletions cut 2 bases from V and 1 base from J, with 8 bases between. The CDR3 is made up of 14 amino acids. Germline CDR1 is MDHEN and CDR2 is SYDVKM. The CDR3 DNA follows: TGTGCCAGCAGTTTAACGGACAAGAACACTGAAGCTTTCTTT. Its protein product is CASSLTDKNTEAFF.

V usage is TRBV28 and J usage is TRBJ2-7; a weak D match, TRBD2 (6 bases). Trimming took off 2 bases at V and 6 bases at J, with 11 bases between the two ends. The CDR3 is made up of 13 amino acids. From germline, CDR1 is MDHEN and CDR2 SYDVKM. In nucleotides, the CDR3 is TGTGCCAGCAGTTTAGGAGGGTTTCTCGAGCAGTACTTC. It translates to CASSLGGFLEQYF.

The sample holds many counts of this clone. The chain links TRBV5-4 to TRBJ1-1, with a weak D call TRBD1 (5 bases). Trimming took off 4 bases at V and 0 bases at J, with 13 bases between the two ends. Germline V gives CDR1 SGHNT, CDR2 YYREEE (reference sequence). The CDR3 has 15 residues. The DNA of the CDR3 is TGTGCCAGCAGCCCAGGGTGGCTGGTGAACACTGAAGCTTTCTTT. This sequence encodes CASSPGWLVNTEAFF.

The chain couples TRBV5-3 to TRBJ2-1; TRBD1 might be the D (8 bases). TRBV5-3 is an open reading frame whose function is uncertain. V lost 4 bases, J lost 4 bases, and 21 bases lay in between. There are 17 residues in the CDR3. The CDR3: CARSPRTGREGYNEQFF. In DNA form, the CDR3 reads TGTGCCAGAAGCCCCCGGACAGGGAGGGAGGGATACAATGAGCAGTTCTTC.

The gene calls are TRBV28 and TRBJ2-3; D possibly corresponds to TRBD2 (5 bases). With 8 bases removed from V and 2 bases from J, the gap between germline ends came to 11 bases. CDR1 is MDHEN, CDR2 SYDVKM, per germline. CDR3 size: 13 residues. The CDR3 spells CASLARVTDTQYF. The CDR3 DNA sequence: TGTGCCAGCCTGGCGAGGGTCACAGATACGCAGTATTTT. Full variable domain (rest looked up from reference TRBV28 and TRBJ2-3): DVKVTQSSRYLVKRTGEKVFLECVQDMDHENMFWYRQDPGLGLRLIYFSYDVKMKEKGDIPEGYSVSREKKERFSLILESASTNQTSMYLCASLARVTDTQYFGPGTRLTVL.

This chain links TRBV4-1 with TRBJ2-2, with TRBD2 as a possible D gene (5 bases). The V and J ends lost 4 bases and 1 base respectively, with 10 bases between them. Germline CDR1 and CDR2: MGHRA and YSYEKL. This CDR3 comprises 15 residues. CDR3 residues: CASSRTSGNTGELFF. In DNA, the CDR3 is TGCGCCAGCAGCCGGACCAGCGGGAACACCGGGGAGCTGTTTTTT.

The CDR3 DNA sequence: TGTGCCAGCAGTTACTCGGGGGGGGATCGTTACGAGCAGTACTTC. Translating it yields CASSYSGGDRYEQYF. This rearrangement joins TRBV6-5 to TRBJ2-7, with 7 nucleotides matching TRBD2. Germline CDR1 and CDR2: MNHEY and SVGAGI. V shed 0 bases, J shed 4 bases, and the junction held 6 bases outside the gene matches. The CDR3 has 15 amino acids.

The V and J genes are TRBV24-1 and TRBJ2-7, with D possibly matching TRBD2 (6 bases). V was trimmed by 7 bases and J by 4 bases, leaving 10 bases between them. CDR1 KGHDR and CDR2 SFDVKD come from the germline V gene. This CDR3 is 12 amino acids long. The CDR3 DNA follows: TGTGCCACCAGCCCCGGGGGATACGAGCAGTACTTC. This encodes CATSPGGYEQYF.

The J gene is TRBJ1-3, the V gene TRBV7-9; possibly TRBD1 for D (6 bases). The germline V gene has CDR1 SEHNR and CDR2 FQNEAQ (reference sequence). The CDR3 loop spans 15 amino acids. Trimming removed 5 bases from V and 3 bases from J, with 14 bases in between. The CDR3 DNA sequence: TGTGCCAGCAGCCCAAGGGGGGGGCGTGGAAACACCATATATTTT. Protein sequence: CASSPRGGRGNTIYF.

The chain joins TRBV9 to TRBJ1-4, with 7 bases aligning to TRBD1. The germline gives CDR1 SGDLS, CDR2 YYNGEE. The trim removed 0 bases at V and 6 bases at J, leaving 5 bases unmatched. The CDR3 spans 15 residues. The CDR3 coding sequence is TGTGCCAGCAGCGTAGGTGGCAGGGGGGATGAAAAACTGTTTTTT. Translated: CASSVGGRGDEKLFF.

This clone was seen once. CDR3 sequence (DNA): TGTGCCAGGACAGGGGAACAAGAGACCCAGTACTTC. Its translation: CARTGEQETQYF. The chain links TRBV19 to TRBJ2-5; 8 nucleotides line up with TRBD1. The V gene's germline CDR1 is LNHDA and CDR2 SQIVND (reference sequence). CDR3 length: 12 amino acids. Unmatched junction bases numbered 2, after V lost 9 bases and J lost 2 bases.